These 6 T cell receptor beta chains were all obtained from the same sample, sequenced in a study of identical twins. TCRdb redid the calling of the 5' RACE reads with MiXCR, one entry per CDR3 protein. The sample yields 600,000 to 700,000 distinct CDR3 sequences, 20% to 25% seen once. The same data also went into a second study, on T cells expressing NK-cell markers.

Sequencing input: PBMCs. All receptors come from a woman aged 18 to 35 in good health.

This clonotype has only a few counts. The gene calls are TRBV29-1 and TRBJ2-2, with no clear D. V lost 4 bases to trimming and J lost 1 base, with 4 bases between them. The CDR3 has 12 residues. Germline V gene sequence: CDR1 SQVTM, CDR2 ANQGSEA. In nucleotides, the CDR3 is TGCAGCGTTGCACAGAACACCGGGGAGCTGTTTTTT. It yields the protein CSVAQNTGELFF.

The chain has TRBV10-3 and TRBJ2-7; TRBD2 is a possible D gene (7 bases). The ends were cut back, 6 bases at V and 5 bases at J, with 17 bases in the middle. CDR3 length: 14 amino acids. Germline V CDR1 and CDR2: ENHRY, SYGVKD. CDR3 region: CAIRGGGNYNEQYF. Written as DNA, the CDR3 is TGTGCCATCAGGGGCGGGGGCAACTACAACGAGCAGTACTTC.

Many counts were recorded for this clonotype. This chain connects TRBV20-1 to TRBJ2-5, with 7 nucleotides matching TRBD1. V was pared by 3 bases and J by 1 base, with 8 bases of the junction left unmatched. This CDR3 region has 15 residues. Germline lookup yields CDR1 DFQATT and CDR2 SNEGSKA (reference sequence). CDR3 loop: CSASYRGVGQETQYF. The CDR3 DNA is TGCAGTGCTAGTTACAGGGGCGTCGGCCAAGAGACCCAGTACTTC.

The chain links TRBV7-9 to TRBJ2-1; D not resolved. Germline-derived CDR1 and CDR2 are SEHNR and FQNEAQ (reference sequence). Trimming took 10 bases from V and 14 from J, leaving 12 bases between them. The CDR3 extends over 9 amino acids. This chain's CDR3 is CAITALEFF. The CDR3 region has the DNA TGTGCCATCACAGCTCTGGAGTTCTTC.

This clonotype was picked up a small number of times. The rearrangement joins TRBV29-1 to TRBJ1-2; maybe TRBD1 (5 bases). The CDR3 sequence is 12 residues long. The V end was cut by 3 bases, the J end by 2 bases, with 7 bases between. Per germline, CDR1 SQVTM and CDR2 ANQGSEA. The CDR3 here is CSVDRDNYGYTF. CDR3 coding DNA: TGCAGCGTTGACAGGGACAACTATGGCTACACCTTC.

The V call is TRBV11-2, the J call TRBJ2-2, with D perhaps TRBD1 or TRBD2 (5 bases each). V dropped 4 bases and J dropped 4 bases, with 19 bases sitting between them. CDR1 is SGHAT and CDR2 is FQNNGV in the germline V gene. CDR3 length equals 17 residues. In DNA form, the CDR3 reads TGTGCCAGCAGCTCTTTATCAGGGACGGGGACCACCGGGGAGCTGTTTTTT. Its protein product is CASSSLSGTGTTGELFF. The full variable domain, rest sourced from reference TRBV11-2 and TRBJ2-2, is EAGVAQSPRYKIIEKRQSVAFWCNPISGHATLYWYQQILGQGPKLLIQFQNNGVVDDSQLPKDRFSAERLKGVDSTLKIQPAKLEDSAVYLCASSSLSGTGTTGELFFGEGSRLTVL.